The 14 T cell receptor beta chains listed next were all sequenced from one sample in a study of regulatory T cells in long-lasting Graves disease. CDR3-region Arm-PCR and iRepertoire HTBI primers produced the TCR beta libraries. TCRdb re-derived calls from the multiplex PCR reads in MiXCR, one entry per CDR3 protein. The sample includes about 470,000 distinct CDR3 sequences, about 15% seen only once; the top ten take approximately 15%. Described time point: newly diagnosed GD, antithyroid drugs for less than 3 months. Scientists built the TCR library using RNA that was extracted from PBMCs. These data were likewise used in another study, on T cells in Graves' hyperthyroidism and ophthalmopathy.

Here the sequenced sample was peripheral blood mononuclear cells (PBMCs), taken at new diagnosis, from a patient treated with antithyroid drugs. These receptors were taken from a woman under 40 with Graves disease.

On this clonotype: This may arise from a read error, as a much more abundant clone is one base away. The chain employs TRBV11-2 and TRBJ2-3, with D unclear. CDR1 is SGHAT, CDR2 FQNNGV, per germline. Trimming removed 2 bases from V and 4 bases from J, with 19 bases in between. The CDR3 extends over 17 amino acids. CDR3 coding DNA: TGTGCCAGCAGCTTAACCAATTACCGACCAGCCGCAGATACGCAGTATTTT. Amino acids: CASSLTNYRPAADTQYF. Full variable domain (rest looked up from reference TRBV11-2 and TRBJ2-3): EAGVAQSPRYKIIEKRQSVAFWCNPISGHATLYWYQQILGQGPKLLIQFQNNGVVDDSQLPKDRFSAERLKGVDSTLKIQPAKLEDSAVYLCASSLTNYRPAADTQYFGPGTRLTVL.

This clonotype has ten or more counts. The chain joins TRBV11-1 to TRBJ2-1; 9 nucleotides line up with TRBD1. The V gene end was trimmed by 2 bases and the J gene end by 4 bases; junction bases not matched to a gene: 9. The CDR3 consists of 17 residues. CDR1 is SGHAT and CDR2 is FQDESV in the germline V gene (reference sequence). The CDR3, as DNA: TGTGCCAGCAGCTTAAGAGCGGGACAGGGCTCTTACAATGAGCAGTTCTTC. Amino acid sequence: CASSLRAGQGSYNEQFF.

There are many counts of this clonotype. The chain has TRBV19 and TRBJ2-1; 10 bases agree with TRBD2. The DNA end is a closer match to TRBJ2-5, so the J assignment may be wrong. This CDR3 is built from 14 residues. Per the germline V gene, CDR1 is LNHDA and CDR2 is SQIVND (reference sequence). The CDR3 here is CASSTSGRAKTQYF. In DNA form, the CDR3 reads TGTGCCAGTAGTACGAGCGGGAGGGCAAAGACCCAGTACTTC.

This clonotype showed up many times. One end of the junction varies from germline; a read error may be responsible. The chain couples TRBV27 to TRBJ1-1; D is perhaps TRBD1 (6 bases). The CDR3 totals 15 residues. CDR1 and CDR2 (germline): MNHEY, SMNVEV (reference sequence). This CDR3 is CASSLSWGRSTQAFF. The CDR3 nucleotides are TGTGCCAGCAGTTTATCTTGGGGGCGAAGCACTCAAGCTTTCTTT.

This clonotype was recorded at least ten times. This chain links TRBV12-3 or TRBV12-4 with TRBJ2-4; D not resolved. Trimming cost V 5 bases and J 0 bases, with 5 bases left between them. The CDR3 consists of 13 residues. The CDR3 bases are TGTGCCAGCAGTCCGACAGCCAAAAACATTCAGTACTTC. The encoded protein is CASSPTAKNIQYF.

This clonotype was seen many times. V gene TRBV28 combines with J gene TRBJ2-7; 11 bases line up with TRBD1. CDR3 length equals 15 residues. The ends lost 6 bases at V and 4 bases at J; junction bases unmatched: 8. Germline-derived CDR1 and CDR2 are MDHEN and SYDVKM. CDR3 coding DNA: TGTGCCAGCAGCGAAGCCGGGACAGGGGGTTACGAGCAGTACTTC. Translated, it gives CASSEAGTGGYEQYF.

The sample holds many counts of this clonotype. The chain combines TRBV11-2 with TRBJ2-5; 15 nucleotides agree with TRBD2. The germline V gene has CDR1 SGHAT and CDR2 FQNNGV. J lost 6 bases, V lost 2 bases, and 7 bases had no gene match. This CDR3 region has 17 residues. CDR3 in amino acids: CASSLWGLAGGGKTQYF. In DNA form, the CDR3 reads TGTGCCAGCAGCTTATGGGGACTAGCGGGAGGAGGAAAGACCCAGTACTTC.

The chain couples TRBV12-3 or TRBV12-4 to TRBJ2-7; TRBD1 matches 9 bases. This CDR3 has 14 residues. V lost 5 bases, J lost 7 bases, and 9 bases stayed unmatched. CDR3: CASSPGQGYNEQYF. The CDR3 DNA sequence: TGTGCCAGCAGTCCAGGACAGGGGTACAATGAGCAGTACTTC.

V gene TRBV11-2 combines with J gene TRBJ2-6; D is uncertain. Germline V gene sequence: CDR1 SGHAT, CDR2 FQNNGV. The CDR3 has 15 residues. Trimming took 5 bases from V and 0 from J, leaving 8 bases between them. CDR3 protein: CASSIYDSGANVLTF. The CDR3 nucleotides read TGTGCCAGCAGCATATACGACTCTGGGGCCAACGTCCTGACTTTC.

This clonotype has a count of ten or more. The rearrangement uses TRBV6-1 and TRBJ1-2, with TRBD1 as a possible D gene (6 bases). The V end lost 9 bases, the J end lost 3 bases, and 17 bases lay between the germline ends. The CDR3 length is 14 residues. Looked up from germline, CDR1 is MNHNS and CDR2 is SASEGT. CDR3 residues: CASARGQTHYGYTF. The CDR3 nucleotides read TGTGCCAGTGCCCGTGGACAGACCCACTATGGCTACACCTTC.

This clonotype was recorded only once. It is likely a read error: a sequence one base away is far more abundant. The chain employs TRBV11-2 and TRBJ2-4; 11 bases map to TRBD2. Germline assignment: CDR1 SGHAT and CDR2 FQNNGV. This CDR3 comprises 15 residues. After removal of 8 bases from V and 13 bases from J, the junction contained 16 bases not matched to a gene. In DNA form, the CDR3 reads TGTGCCAGCCGCCGACTAGCGGGGTCCTACAATGAGCAGTACTTC. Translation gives CASRRLAGSYNEQYF.

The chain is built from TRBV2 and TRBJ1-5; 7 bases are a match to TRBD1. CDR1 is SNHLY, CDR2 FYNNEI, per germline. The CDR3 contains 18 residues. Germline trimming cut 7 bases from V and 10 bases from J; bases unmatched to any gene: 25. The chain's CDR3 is CASTGPPHGQAEANPQHF. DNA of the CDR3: TGTGCCAGCACAGGCCCCCCGCATGGACAGGCCGAGGCGAATCCCCAGCATTTT.

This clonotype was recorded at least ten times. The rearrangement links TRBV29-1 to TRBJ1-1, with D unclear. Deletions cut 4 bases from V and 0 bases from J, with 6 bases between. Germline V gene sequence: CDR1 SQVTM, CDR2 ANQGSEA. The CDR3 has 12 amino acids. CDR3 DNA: TGCAGCGTTGGGGTTATGAACACTGAAGCTTTCTTT. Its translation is CSVGVMNTEAFF.

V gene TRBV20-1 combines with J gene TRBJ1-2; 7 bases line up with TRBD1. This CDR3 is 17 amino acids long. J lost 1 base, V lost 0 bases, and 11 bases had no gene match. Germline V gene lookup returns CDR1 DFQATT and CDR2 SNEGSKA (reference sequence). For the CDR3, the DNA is TGCAGTGCTAGAGATCCCGATGGGACAGTGCTTAACTATGGCTACACCTTC. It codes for CSARDPDGTVLNYGYTF.